This entry lists 5 T cell receptor beta chains sequenced from one sample in a study of blood T cell repertoires in COVID-19. Generated by immunoSEQ multiplex PCR, the TCRdb table keeps only in-frame clones and is missing some. The sample shows under 300,000 clones, 91% of them seen only once. What was sequenced was PBMCs or T cells enriched from blood (not recorded which). These receptor sequences come from a human donor in a cohort exposed to, infected with or recovered from COVID-19 (not recorded which). The donor label of this sample is uncertain.

V gene TRBV29-1 combines with J gene TRBJ2-1; TRBD2 aligns across 13 bases. The CDR3 sequence is 13 residues long. Germline V gives CDR1 SQVTM, CDR2 ANQGSEA. Unmatched junction bases numbered 9, after V lost 7 bases and J lost 12 bases. CDR3 in amino acids: CSGQLAGGPGQFF. In DNA, the CDR3 is TGCAGCGGACAACTAGCGGGGGGGCCTGGGCAGTTCTTC.

The chain carries TRBV30 and TRBJ2-2; 9 nucleotides agree with TRBD1. The CDR3 consists of 13 residues. In germline, CDR1 is GTSNPN, CDR2 SVGIG (reference sequence). V gave up 4 bases and J gave up 6 bases; unmatched junction bases: 3. CDR3 loop: CAWNRQGAGELFF. The CDR3 DNA is TGTGCCTGGAATCGACAGGGGGCCGGGGAGCTGTTTTTT.

The J gene is TRBJ1-1, the V gene TRBV4-1, with D maybe TRBD1 (6 bases). The V gene's germline CDR1 is MGHRA and CDR2 YSYEKL. This CDR3 is built from 14 residues. V was shortened by 3 bases and J by 10 bases, with 18 bases between the two germline ends. DNA for the CDR3: TGCGCCAGCAGCCAGGCCATAGGGGCCAGGGGAGCTTTCTTT. This sequence encodes CASSQAIGARGAFF.

This clone was recorded a few times. Within the sample, other DNA sequences also encode this same CDR3. This chain uses TRBV5-1 with TRBJ1-1; TRBD1 is a possible D gene (5 bases). V lost 7 bases and J 6 bases, leaving 19 bases between the germline ends. The CDR3 is 14 amino acids. The V gene's germline CDR1 is SGHRS and CDR2 YFSETQ. CDR3 in amino acids: CASRPPGEGAEAFF. CDR3 in DNA: TGCGCCAGCCGCCCTCCGGGGGAGGGCGCTGAAGCTTTCTTT.

This clone appeared a few times. V gene TRBV6-1 combines with J gene TRBJ1-4, with D hard to call. V dropped 0 bases and J dropped 0 bases, with 14 bases sitting between them. In germline, CDR1 is MNHNS, CDR2 SASEGT. The CDR3 contains 18 residues. The CDR3 sequence: CASSEALSGFATNEKLFF. Written as DNA, the CDR3 is TGTGCCAGCAGTGAAGCGCTGTCCGGGTTTGCAACTAATGAAAAACTGTTTTTT.